The 29 T cell receptor beta chains presented below share a single source sample, sequenced in a study of neoadjuvant anti-PD-1 for oral cavity cancer. The data were produced by immunoSEQ multiplex PCR, yet TCRdb's version contains in-frame clones alone and is incomplete. The sample lists more than 11,000 clones; roughly 70% were seen once. Documented time point: after neoadjuvant nivolumab, at surgical resection. The material was PBMCs, obtained after nivolumab (anti-PD-1) treatment. Source of these receptors: a person aged 35-79 years with oral cavity squamous cell carcinoma.

This clone was seen once. V is TRBV7-8 and J is TRBJ2-2, with D possibly TRBD2 on 5 matching bases. V was trimmed by 1 base and J by 6 bases, leaving 12 bases between them. The CDR3 length is 15 residues. The V gene's germline CDR1 is SGHVS and CDR2 FQNEAQ. CDR3 sequence: CASSLDWEFPGELFF. CDR3 bases: TGTGCCAGCAGCTTAGATTGGGAGTTTCCCGGGGAGCTGTTTTTT.

The J gene is TRBJ2-7, the V gene TRBV14; tentative D call: TRBD2 (5 bases). V was cut by 0 bases and J by 0 bases, with 9 bases left in between. Germline-derived CDR1 and CDR2 are SGHDN and FVKESK. The CDR3 covers 15 residues. The CDR3 bases are TGTGCCAGCAGCCAAGATAGCGCCCACTCCTACGAGCAGTACTTC. This codes for CASSQDSAHSYEQYF.

The gene calls are TRBV10-3 and TRBJ2-7; D not certain. The CDR3 covers 13 residues. Germline CDR1 reads ENHRY; CDR2 reads SYGVKD. V lost 0 bases and J lost 7, with 10 bases in between. The CDR3 is CAISESTAQEQYF. CDR3 nucleotides: TGTGCCATCAGTGAGTCCACAGCCCAAGAGCAGTACTTC.

V is TRBV2 and J is TRBJ1-5; D might be TRBD1 (5 bases). The CDR3 is 14 residues long. CDR1 and CDR2 from the germline V gene are SNHLY and FYNNEI. With 0 bases removed from V and 11 bases from J, the gap between germline ends came to 14 bases. For the CDR3, the DNA is TGTGCCAGCAGTGAAGCGTGGGGGGACCCATCCCAGCATTTT. Its protein is CASSEAWGDPSQHF.

This chain links TRBV4-1 with TRBJ2-5; a weak D match, TRBD2 (5 bases). Germline V gene data show CDR1 as MGHRA and CDR2 as YSYEKL. V dropped 1 base and J dropped 5 bases, with 14 bases sitting between them. This CDR3 is built from 15 residues. The CDR3 DNA is TGCGCCAGCAGCCAAGCCGAGGGCAGGCGGGAGACCCAGTACTTC. Protein sequence: CASSQAEGRRETQYF.

The chain has TRBV6-5 and TRBJ1-1, with D perhaps TRBD1 (6 bases). Trimming removed 4 bases at V and 10 bases at J, with 16 bases between. This CDR3 contains 13 residues. Germline CDR1 MNHEY, CDR2 SVGAGI. CDR3 sequence (DNA): TGTGCCAGCAGTTCTAAGATTGGGGGCGTAGCTTTCTTT. Protein: CASSSKIGGVAFF.

This chain uses TRBV27 with TRBJ1-4; D gene uncertain. Deletions cut 2 bases from V and 0 bases from J, with 4 bases between. CDR1 and CDR2 (germline): MNHEY, SMNVEV (reference sequence). This CDR3 has 14 amino acids. This CDR3 reads CASSLESTNEKLFF. The CDR3 DNA reads as TGTGCCAGCAGTTTAGAATCAACTAATGAAAAACTGTTTTTT.

The CDR3 DNA is TGTGCCATCAGTGCCAACCCGGGACTAGCGGGAGGGGCGCAAGAGACCCAGTACTTC. Its protein is CAISANPGLAGGAQETQYF. The chain employs TRBV10-3 and TRBJ2-5; 16 bases are shared with TRBD2. CDR1 is ENHRY, CDR2 SYGVKD, per germline. The CDR3 covers 19 residues. Trimming at V came to 4 bases and at J to 2 bases, leaving 10 bases not matched to a gene.

The chain is built from TRBV6-1 and TRBJ1-1; a weak D match, TRBD1 (6 bases). This CDR3 contains 14 residues. From germline, CDR1 is MNHNS and CDR2 SASEGT. With 1 base removed from V and 10 bases from J, the gap between germline ends came to 16 bases. The CDR3 here is CASSEGLRGDRAFF. CDR3 in DNA: TGTGCCAGCAGTGAAGGTCTTAGGGGGGATAGAGCTTTCTTT.

The V gene is TRBV2, the J gene TRBJ2-5; 7 positions match TRBD2. This CDR3 is 18 amino acids long. The V segment lost 6 bases and the J segment 5 bases; nucleotides outside the gene matches: 21. Germline loops: CDR1 SNHLY, CDR2 FYNNEI. CDR3 DNA: TGTGCCAGCAGCGAGGACTTAAGAAGCGGGAAAGTTACGGAGACCCAGTACTTC. Protein: CASSEDLRSGKVTETQYF.

The genes are TRBV5-1 and TRBJ2-1, with D possibly being TRBD1 (5 bases). Germline loops: CDR1 SGHRS, CDR2 YFSETQ. The CDR3 is made up of 16 amino acids. The V and J ends lost 0 bases and 5 bases respectively, with 15 bases between them. CDR3 nucleotide sequence: TGCGCCAGCAGCTTGGGTCCGGGCCCCAGGGACAATGAGCAGTTCTTC. It codes for CASSLGPGPRDNEQFF.

The chain is built from TRBV9 and TRBJ1-2; D unclear. Germline CDR1 SGDLS, CDR2 YYNGEE. V gave up 0 bases and J gave up 0 bases, with 9 bases separating them. The CDR3 extends over 15 amino acids. The CDR3 bases are TGTGCCAGCAGCGTAGCTACCGAGTCTAACTATGGCTACACCTTC. This sequence encodes CASSVATESNYGYTF. The whole variable domain, filled in from reference TRBV9 and TRBJ1-2, reads DSGVTQTPKHLITATGQRVTLRCSPRSGDLSVYWYQQSLDQGLQFLIQYYNGEERAKGNILERFSAQQFPDLHSELNLSSLELGDSALYFCASSVATESNYGYTFGSGTRLTVV.

The chain has TRBV11-3 and TRBJ2-6; TRBD1 agrees at 8 bases. V gave up 1 base and J gave up 0 bases; unmatched junction bases: 5. This CDR3 contains 18 residues. The germline CDR1 and CDR2 sequences are SGHNT and YENEEA. This chain's CDR3 is CASSLGDRRSSGANVLTF. The CDR3 nucleotides are TGTGCCAGCAGCTTAGGGGACAGGCGTAGCTCTGGGGCCAACGTCCTGACTTTC.

This clone was observed once. This sequence joins TRBV25-1 and TRBJ2-1, with a tentative D call TRBD2 (6 bases). Germline lookup yields CDR1 MGHDK and CDR2 SYGVNS. V shed 4 bases and J shed 4 bases, with 14 bases lying between them. This CDR3 is 15 amino acids long. The CDR3 sequence is CASSGLALYYNEQFF. CDR3 nucleotide sequence: TGTGCCAGCAGTGGGCTAGCGCTCTATTACAATGAGCAGTTCTTC.

This chain links TRBV6-6 with TRBJ1-4; no firm D call. Per germline, CDR1 MNHNY and CDR2 SVGAGI (reference sequence). The ends were cut back, 7 bases at V and 0 bases at J, with 9 bases in the middle. The CDR3 covers 14 residues. CDR3 DNA sequence: TGTGCCAGCACTGACCGCTCAACTAATGAAAAACTGTTTTTT. It is translated as CASTDRSTNEKLFF.

This chain connects TRBV6-1 to TRBJ2-4; D is perhaps TRBD1 (5 bases). V lost 5 bases, J lost 0 bases, and 17 bases lay in between. CDR1 is MNHNS, CDR2 SASEGT, per germline. The length of the CDR3 is 17 residues. CDR3 sequence (DNA): TGTGCCAGCAGTAAAGGGTTGACAGCCCTAGCCAAAAACATTCAGTACTTC. It encodes CASSKGLTALAKNIQYF.

This clone was seen only once. The chain has TRBV19 and TRBJ1-2, with D uncertain. Germline assignment: CDR1 LNHDA and CDR2 SQIVND (reference sequence). The germline V and J ends were trimmed by 3 bases and 0 bases, with 8 bases remaining between them. The CDR3 contains 14 residues. The CDR3, as DNA: TGTGCCAGTAGTATCCAGCAATCTAACTATGGCTACACCTTC. Amino acids: CASSIQQSNYGYTF.

The rearrangement joins TRBV25-1 to TRBJ2-7; no definite D call. Germline assignment: CDR1 MGHDK and CDR2 SYGVNS. This CDR3 is built from 11 residues. The V end lost 3 bases, the J end lost 4 bases, and 4 bases lay between the germline ends. The CDR3 loop reads CASSEAYEQYF. In nucleotides, the CDR3 is TGTGCCAGCAGTGAGGCGTACGAGCAGTACTTC.

CDR3 bases: TGTGCCAGCAGCTCGGGACTAGCGGGAGGCAATGAGCAGTTCTTC. It translates to CASSSGLAGGNEQFF. The rearrangement uses TRBV7-2 and TRBJ2-1; 15 positions match TRBD2. V shed 4 bases and J 6 bases; nucleotides not matched to a gene: 1. The V gene's germline CDR1 is SGHTA and CDR2 FQGNSA. This CDR3 contains 15 residues. Looking up the rest from reference TRBV7-2 and TRBJ2-1 gives the full variable domain: GAGVSQSPSNKVTEKGKDVELRCDPISGHTALYWYRQSLGQGLEFLIYFQGNSAPDKSGLPSDRFSAERTGGSVSTLTIQRTQQEDSAVYLCASSSGLAGGNEQFFGPGTRLTVL.

The chain uses TRBV10-3 and TRBJ1-3, with 7 nucleotides matching TRBD1. The CDR3 length is 17 residues. Germline lookup yields CDR1 ENHRY and CDR2 SYGVKD. J gave up 0 bases and V 7 bases, and 12 bases lay outside the gene matches. Written as DNA, the CDR3 is TGTGCCATCACCGCGACAGGGCGTTCTAACTCTGGAAACACCATATATTTT. Its protein product is CAITATGRSNSGNTIYF.

J is TRBJ2-5 and V is TRBV5-1, with 10 positions matching TRBD2. Losses at the gene ends were 0 bases for V and 2 bases for J; bases not matched to a gene: 4. This CDR3 region has 16 residues. From germline, CDR1 is SGHRS and CDR2 YFSETQ. This chain's CDR3 is CASSLAGTSVQETQYF. CDR3 in DNA: TGCGCCAGCAGCTTGGCCGGGACTAGCGTGCAAGAGACCCAGTACTTC.

This clone was counted only a few times. The chain recombines TRBV19 with TRBJ1-3; D remains unclear. In germline, CDR1 is LNHDA, CDR2 SQIVND (reference sequence). V dropped 6 bases and J dropped 11 bases, with 14 bases sitting between them. CDR3 size: 12 residues. CDR3 protein: CASSFREESIYF. CDR3 bases: TGTGCCAGTAGCTTCCGGGAGGAATCCATATATTTT.

This clone was seen a single time. This chain connects TRBV4-1 to TRBJ2-5; 9 bases line up with TRBD2. CDR1 and CDR2 from the germline V gene are MGHRA and YSYEKL. The CDR3 extends over 13 amino acids. J gave up 5 bases and V 8 bases, and 6 bases lay outside the gene matches. The CDR3 reads CASGVLAGETQYF. The CDR3 DNA sequence: TGCGCCAGCGGCGTTCTAGCGGGGGAGACCCAGTACTTC.

The CDR3 DNA reads as TGCGCCAGCAGGACGGGATACAATCAGCCCCAGCATTTT. Amino acids: CASRTGYNQPQHF. The chain employs TRBV5-1 and TRBJ1-5; D remains unclear. The V and J ends lost 5 bases and 3 bases respectively, with 9 bases between them. Looked up from germline, CDR1 is SGHRS and CDR2 is YFSETQ. The CDR3 contains 13 residues.

V is TRBV30 and J is TRBJ2-1; 12 bases are a match to TRBD2. CDR3 length equals 17 residues. In germline, CDR1 is GTSNPN, CDR2 SVGIG (reference sequence). V lost 3 bases, J lost 4 bases, and 10 bases stayed unmatched. This chain's CDR3 is CAWRPRTSGTLYNEQFF. CDR3 sequence (DNA): TGTGCCTGGAGGCCCCGGACTAGCGGGACCCTTTACAATGAGCAGTTCTTC.

This clone was counted a single time. The chain combines TRBV10-3 with TRBJ2-7, with 11 bases lining up with TRBD2. CDR1 and CDR2 (germline): ENHRY, SYGVKD. J lost 4 bases, V lost 10 bases, and 3 bases had no gene match. This CDR3 is built from 12 residues. CDR3 region: CATLAGEYEQYF. The CDR3 nucleotides read TGTGCCACACTAGCGGGAGAGTACGAGCAGTACTTC.

The chain couples TRBV30 to TRBJ2-5, with TRBD2 matching over 8 bases. This CDR3 contains 15 residues. CDR1 and CDR2 from the germline V gene are GTSNPN and SVGIG (reference sequence). Trimming took 7 bases from V and 4 from J; bases not matched to a gene: 14. Written as DNA, the CDR3 is TGTGCCTCCGCAGGCGCGGGAGGCTATATAGAGACCCAGTACTTC. It is translated as CASAGAGGYIETQYF. The full variable domain, in which reference TRBV30 and TRBJ2-5 provide the parts outside the CDR3, is SQTIHQWPATLVQPVGSPLSLECTVEGTSNPNLYWYRQAAGRGLQLLFYSVGIGQISSEVPQNLSASRPQDRQFILSSKKLLLSDSGFYLCASAGAGGYIETQYFGPGTRLLVL.

This clone was counted a single time. This CDR3 is CASSLDGTVSNYGYTF. The CDR3 DNA follows: TGTGCCAGCAGCTTAGATGGCACAGTCTCTAACTATGGCTACACCTTC. The chain uses TRBV11-2 and TRBJ1-2, with no clear D. Looked up from germline, CDR1 is SGHAT and CDR2 is FQNNGV. The V and J ends lost 0 bases and 0 bases respectively, with 11 bases between them. This CDR3 comprises 16 residues.

This clone has just a few counts. V usage is TRBV25-1 and J usage is TRBJ2-6; TRBD1 might be the D (6 bases). The germline gives CDR1 MGHDK, CDR2 SYGVNS. Trimming removed 3 bases from V and 4 bases from J, with 16 bases in between. The CDR3 has 17 residues. The CDR3 is CASSDRLTGYGANVLTF. For the CDR3, the DNA is TGTGCCAGCAGTGACCGACTTACAGGGTACGGGGCCAACGTCCTGACTTTC.